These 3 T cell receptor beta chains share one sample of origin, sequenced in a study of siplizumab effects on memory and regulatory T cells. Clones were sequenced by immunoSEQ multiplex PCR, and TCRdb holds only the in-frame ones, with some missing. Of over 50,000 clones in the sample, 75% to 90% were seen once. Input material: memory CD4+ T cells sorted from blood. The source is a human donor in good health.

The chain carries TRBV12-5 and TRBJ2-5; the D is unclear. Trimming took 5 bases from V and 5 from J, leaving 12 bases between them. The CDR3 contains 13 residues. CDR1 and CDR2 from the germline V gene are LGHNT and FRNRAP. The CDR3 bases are TGTGCTAGTGGTCTCCACGATGCGGAGACCCAGTACTTC. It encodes CASGLHDAETQYF.

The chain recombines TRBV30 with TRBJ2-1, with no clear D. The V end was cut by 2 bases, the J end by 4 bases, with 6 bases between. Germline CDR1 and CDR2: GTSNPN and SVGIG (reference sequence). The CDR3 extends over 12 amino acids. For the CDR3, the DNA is TGTGCCTGGAGTATAGATTACAATGAGCAGTTCTTC. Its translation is CAWSIDYNEQFF.

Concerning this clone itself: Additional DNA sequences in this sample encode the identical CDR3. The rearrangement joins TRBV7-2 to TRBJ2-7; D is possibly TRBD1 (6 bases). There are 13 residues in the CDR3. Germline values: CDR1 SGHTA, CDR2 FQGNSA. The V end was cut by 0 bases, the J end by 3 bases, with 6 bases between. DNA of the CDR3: TGTGCCAGCAGCTTAGCAGGGGGCTACGAGCAGTACTTC. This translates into CASSLAGGYEQYF.